The TCR beta chain described here comes from a study of post-analysis software for immune sequencing data. Overall study findings and caveats: Controls had lower frequencies than patients of 4 or 5 TRBV segments, which included TRBV5-6, TRBV5-1 and TRBV20-1. The study found significantly lower normalized Chao1 diversity in multiple sclerosis patients than in controls. Under the F measure, samples that were prepared in one batch clustered strongly together.

The authors incorporated unique molecular identifiers into the TCR beta cDNA libraries. MiXCR, run by TCRdb on the PCR reads, gives a single entry per CDR3 protein. This sample has fewer than 900,000 distinct CDR3 sequences, with about 43% found just once. The CDR3 covers 15 residues. Trimming took 6 bases from V and 7 from J; bases not matched to a gene: 9. With respect to this clonotype: Its cognate antigen is unknown.

The sequence came from a girl between 5 and 17 years old with multiple sclerosis. This sequence joins TRBV12-3 or TRBV12-4 and TRBJ2-1; TRBD2 matches at 10 bases. Sequencing was performed on blood. The DNA of the CDR3 is TGTGCCAGCAGCATCGCCCTAGCGGGAGATAATGAGCAGTTCTTC. It is translated as CASSIALAGDNEQFF.